This section outlines one T cell receptor (beta chain) sequence together with its context. The antigen is not known. The CDR3 covers 14 residues. Germline lookup yields CDR1 SGHTS and CDR2 YDEGEE. Trimming removed 1 base from V and 8 bases from J, with 15 bases in between. In the ViraFEST assay, antigen-specific CD4+ clonotypes were identified by expansion after peptide-pool stimulation. Upon completion of about 10 days in culture, CD4+ T cells were isolated. It was two doses of either the BNT162b2 or mRNA-1273 vaccine that participants received. The researchers cultured 1.5 million to 2.5 million PBMC per well with approximately 9.1 IU/ml IL-2 and approximately 10 ug/ml peptides. Libraries were prepared by immunoSEQ multiplex PCR; TCRdb keeps only in-frame clonotypes and omits some of them. The data show 27,000 or so clones, with 80% to 90% seen just once and around 1.4% held by the top ten. This sample is drawn from a study of vaccination effects on CD4 cells after COVID-19.

This TCR was recovered from a human donor who received a COVID-19 vaccine. Some clones in this sample may be carry-over from other donors' samples. The source was CD4+ T cells from PBMCs cultured with HCoV-NL63 spike peptides, collected after COVID-19 vaccination. The chain links TRBV5-8 to TRBJ1-1; D uncertain. The CDR3 DNA follows: TGTGCCAGCAGCTTGATGCGTGCAGAGAGAGAAGCTTTCTTT. It is translated as CASSLMRAEREAFF.